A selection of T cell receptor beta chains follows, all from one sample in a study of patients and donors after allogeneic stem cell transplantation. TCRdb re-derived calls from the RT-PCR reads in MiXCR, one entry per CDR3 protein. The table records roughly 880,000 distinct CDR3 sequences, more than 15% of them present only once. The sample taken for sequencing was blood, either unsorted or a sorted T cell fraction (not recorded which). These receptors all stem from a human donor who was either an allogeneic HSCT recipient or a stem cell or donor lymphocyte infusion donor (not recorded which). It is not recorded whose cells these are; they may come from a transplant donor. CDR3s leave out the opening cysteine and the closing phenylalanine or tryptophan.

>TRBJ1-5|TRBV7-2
ASSPYRDSQPQH
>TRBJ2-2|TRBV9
ASSVQGGPGELF
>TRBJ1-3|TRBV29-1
SVEKATGGSSSGNTIY
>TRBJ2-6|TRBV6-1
ASSVRQGNVLT
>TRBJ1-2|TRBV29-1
SAPLGIYGYT
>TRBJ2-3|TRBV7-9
ASSFRQSSTDTQY
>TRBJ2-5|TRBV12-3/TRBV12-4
ATGRGETQY
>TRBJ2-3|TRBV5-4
ASSFPGLDTQY
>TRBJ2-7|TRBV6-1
ASSKEAGLAGYEQY
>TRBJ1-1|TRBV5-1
ASSPTGQGNTEAF
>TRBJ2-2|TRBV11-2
ASSLIAGGSTGELF
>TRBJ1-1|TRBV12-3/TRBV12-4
ASSPRQFNTEAF
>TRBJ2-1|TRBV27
ASSRGGSNEQF
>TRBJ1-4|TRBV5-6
ASSFFAGQGTNEKLF
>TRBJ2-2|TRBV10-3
AVLKSDTRTGELF
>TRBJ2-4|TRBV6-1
ASSQQGAGIQY
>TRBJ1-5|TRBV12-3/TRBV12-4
ASSFGPSNQPQH
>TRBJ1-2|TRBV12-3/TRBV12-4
ASSSRHPWDGYT
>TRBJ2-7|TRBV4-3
ASSRADGAYEQY
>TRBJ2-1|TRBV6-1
ASSVPGQGVNEQF
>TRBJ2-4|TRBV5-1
ASSLAAGVKNIQY
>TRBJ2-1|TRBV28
ASSLYLVRTGDSNEQF
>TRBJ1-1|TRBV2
ASKVEGELGTEAF
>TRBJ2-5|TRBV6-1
ASSRDRGTKKTQY
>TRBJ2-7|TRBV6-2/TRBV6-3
ASSYGADYEQY
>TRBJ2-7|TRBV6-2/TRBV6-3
ASTLDRVNEQY
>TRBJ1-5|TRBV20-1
SALQGALGQPQH
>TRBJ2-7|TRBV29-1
SVRAGAPYEQY
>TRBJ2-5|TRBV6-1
ASISPGQGGETQY
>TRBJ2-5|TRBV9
ASSVAETRGETQY
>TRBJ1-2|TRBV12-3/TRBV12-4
ASSFPNRYGYT
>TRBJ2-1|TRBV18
ASSPPRLAGHNEQF
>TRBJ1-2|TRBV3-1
ASSQDRGEYGYT
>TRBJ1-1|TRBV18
ASSPNSLNTEAF
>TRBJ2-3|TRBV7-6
ASSPIAGGLTDTQY
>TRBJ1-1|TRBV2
ASSEFGLGTEAF